The sequence of this TCR beta chain was determined in a study of shared clonotypes between healthy human individuals. Findings of the study overall: It was only blood that was sampled, and tissue repertoires likely differ. Owing to a small donor count, the genetic and exposure-history diversity represented was limited. Despite large depth, rarefaction showed incomplete sorted-subset sequencing.

V was trimmed by 0 bases and J by 4 bases, leaving 9 bases between them. CDR1 and CDR2 from the germline V gene are ENHRY and SYGVKD. The CDR3 extends over 14 amino acids. Measured with immunoSEQ multiplex PCR; TCRdb has only the in-frame clones, and not every one. The sample has just over 2,000,000 clones, 85% to 95% seen once. On this clone: Its target is unknown.

J is TRBJ1-1 and V is TRBV10-3, with no clear D. The sequenced sample was naive CD4+ T cells sorted from blood. Subset described: CD45RA+ positively selected. This receptor was obtained from a man aged 18 to 29 in good health. The chain's CDR3 is CAISESAKGTEAFF. CDR3 DNA sequence: TGTGCCATCAGTGAGTCTGCGAAGGGCACTGAAGCTTTCTTT.